This T cell receptor (beta chain) was sequenced during a study of early T cells in non-severe SARS-CoV-2 infection. Whole-study context: It was bulk RNA from unsorted whole blood that was sequenced, and the chains were unpaired.

Tagging with unique molecular identifiers was applied to individual cDNA molecules. TCRdb reanalysed the 5' RACE reads using MiXCR and keeps one entry per CDR3 protein. Found here are around 84,000 distinct CDR3 sequences, around 10% of them singletons; the top ten hold about 2.7%. The V gene lost 7 bases and the J gene lost 6 bases, with 14 bases spanning the gap. Germline V gene lookup returns CDR1 KGHDR and CDR2 SFDVKD. The CDR3 extends over 13 amino acids. This clonotype came up a few times. As yet, its antigen is unknown. Findings and limits, study-wide: The matching step, a VDJdb search, favored anti-spike CD8 responses and missed private and CD4 specificities.

The sequence derives from an adult who was a healthcare worker with PCR-confirmed SARS-CoV-2 infection or an uninfected control (not recorded which). Material: whole blood. V is TRBV24-1 and J is TRBJ1-1, with D uncertain. CDR3 bases: TGTGCCACCAGGGGAAGCGGGAAAGCTGAAGCTTTCTTT. This encodes CATRGSGKAEAFF.